This entry lists 6 T cell receptor beta chains sequenced from one sample in a study of CD8 T cells in Susac syndrome. Reverse transcription used about 0.45 to 1 ug RNA and random hexamers. TCRdb itself ran the immunoSEQ multiplex PCR reads through MiXCR, one entry per CDR3 protein. The table lists hundreds of thousands of distinct CDR3 sequences, about 94% of them singletons, with over 0.15% in the top ten. The sequencing sample was made of CD4+ T cells from PBMCs. These receptor sequences come from a human donor with Susac syndrome.

V is TRBV4-1 and J is TRBJ1-2; D not resolved. CDR3 length: 12 residues. With 3 bases removed from V and 8 bases from J, the gap between germline ends came to 10 bases. Germline lookup yields CDR1 MGHRA and CDR2 YSYEKL. The chain's CDR3 is CASSQFTDGYTF. In DNA, the CDR3 is TGCGCCAGCAGCCAGTTCACAGACGGCTACACCTTC.

The J gene is TRBJ1-5, the V gene TRBV12-3 or TRBV12-4, with 7 bases that match TRBD1. This CDR3 comprises 15 residues. The trim removed 3 bases at V and 6 bases at J, leaving 8 bases unmatched. CDR3 DNA sequence: TGTGCCAGCAGTTTGAAACAGGGGACCAGTCAGCCCCAGCATTTT. Translating it yields CASSLKQGTSQPQHF.

V is TRBV6-2 or TRBV6-3 and J is TRBJ2-7; 7 bases are shared with TRBD1. With 5 bases clipped from V and 7 bases from J, the junction kept 11 bases outside the gene matches. This CDR3 is built from 14 residues. The germline V gene has CDR1 MNHEY and CDR2 SVGEGT. CDR3 sequence reads: CASSGSGTVIEQYF. CDR3 nucleotides: TGTGCCAGCAGTGGATCCGGGACAGTCATAGAGCAGTACTTC.

J is TRBJ1-6 and V is TRBV10-3; D is possibly TRBD1 (5 bases). The CDR3 contains 14 residues. Trimming shortened V by 5 bases and J by 5 bases, and 10 bases separated the two germline ends. CDR1 and CDR2 from the germline V gene are ENHRY and SYGVKD. CDR3 DNA sequence: TGTGCCATCAGTCCGGGACGGGATAATTCACCCCTCCACTTT. It is translated as CAISPGRDNSPLHF.

The V and J genes are TRBV29-1 and TRBJ1-2; the match to TRBD1 covers 7 bases. CDR3 length equals 13 residues. CDR1 and CDR2 from the germline V gene are SQVTM and ANQGSEA. With 1 base clipped from V and 6 bases from J, the junction kept 5 bases outside the gene matches. DNA of the CDR3: TGCAGCGTTGAAGGGGGAGGGGGCGATGGCTACACCTTC. Protein product: CSVEGGGGDGYTF.

The rearrangement uses TRBV19 and TRBJ1-2, with D uncertain. Germline CDR1 LNHDA, CDR2 SQIVND (reference sequence). Trimming shortened V by 5 bases and J by 5 bases, and 9 bases separated the two germline ends. There are 12 residues in the CDR3. CDR3 loop: CASSAGWYGYTF. The CDR3, as DNA: TGTGCCAGTAGTGCGGGATGGTATGGCTACACCTTC.